Listed here are 27 T cell receptor beta chains from one sample, sequenced in a study of cytomegalovirus exposure and HLA in healthy donors. The PCR had 60 Vbeta and 13 Jbeta primers. Generated by immunoSEQ multiplex PCR, the TCRdb table keeps only in-frame clones and is missing some. The table includes some 100,000 clones, roughly 80% detected once. The source material was PBMCs. The receptors here all came from a female donor in good health and CMV-seronegative.

The chain employs TRBV2 and TRBJ2-1; 9 bases are shared with TRBD1. This CDR3 is 16 amino acids long. Trimming removed 6 bases from V and 1 base from J; junction bases left unmatched: 7. Germline V CDR1 and CDR2: SNHLY, FYNNEI. The DNA of the CDR3 is TGTGCCAGCAGCGAGCGACAGGGGGGATCCTACAATGAGCAGTTCTTC. This gives the protein CASSERQGGSYNEQFF.

The chain is built from TRBV10-2 and TRBJ1-1; 7 bases line up with TRBD1. Germline loops: CDR1 WSHSY, CDR2 SAAADI. With 6 bases clipped from V and 4 bases from J, the junction kept 14 bases outside the gene matches. The CDR3 spans 16 residues. CDR3 in amino acids: CASRRQGQAQGTEAFF. In DNA form, the CDR3 reads TGCGCCAGCAGGCGACAAGGACAGGCCCAAGGCACTGAAGCTTTCTTT.

The chain combines TRBV7-6 with TRBJ1-2, with D possibly TRBD1 on 5 matching bases. CDR3 length: 13 residues. V gave up 1 base and J gave up 7 bases, with 10 bases separating them. Germline values: CDR1 SGHVS, CDR2 FNYEAQ. For the CDR3, the DNA is TGTGCCAGCAGCTTAGGGGGGGGTACTGGCTACACCTTC. Translated: CASSLGGGTGYTF.

This chain links TRBV15 with TRBJ2-7; D gene unclear. Germline lookup yields CDR1 LNHNV and CDR2 YYDKDF (reference sequence). The CDR3 contains 13 residues. The V gene lost 4 bases and the J gene lost 1 base, with 8 bases spanning the gap. CDR3 sequence reads: CATSIYRSYEQYF. As DNA, the CDR3 is TGTGCCACCAGCATCTACAGATCCTACGAGCAGTACTTC.

CDR3 amino acids: CASSAQWGGSNQPQHF. CDR3 in DNA: TGTGCCAGCAGTGCACAGTGGGGGGGGAGCAATCAGCCCCAGCATTTT. V and J are TRBV2 and TRBJ1-5; a possible D gene is TRBD1 (5 bases). Germline CDR1 is SNHLY and CDR2 is FYNNEI. The CDR3 covers 16 residues. Trimming removed 4 bases from V and 1 base from J, with 14 bases in between.

The rearrangement links TRBV4-2 to TRBJ2-7; D possibly corresponds to TRBD1 (5 bases). Germline loops: CDR1 LGHNA, CDR2 YNFKEQ. CDR3 length: 15 amino acids. The V end was cut by 3 bases, the J end by 0 bases, with 12 bases between. The CDR3 is CASSQERDSSYEQYF. CDR3 DNA sequence: TGTGCCAGCAGCCAGGAACGCGACAGCTCCTACGAGCAGTACTTC.

The genes are TRBV9 and TRBJ1-6; D is possibly TRBD1 (5 bases). Germline lookup yields CDR1 SGDLS and CDR2 YYNGEE. The CDR3 covers 14 residues. V was trimmed by 3 bases and J by 6 bases, leaving 10 bases between them. The DNA of the CDR3 is TGTGCCAGCAGCGCCGTGGACACTAATTCACCCCTCCACTTT. This translates into CASSAVDTNSPLHF.

V is TRBV4-1 and J is TRBJ2-2, with D uncertain. This CDR3 has 16 residues. V was pared by 8 bases and J by 3 bases, with 19 bases between. The germline CDR1 and CDR2 sequences are MGHRA and YSYEKL. The CDR3 is CASRIMSGGDTGELFF. CDR3 bases: TGCGCCAGCCGCATTATGTCAGGTGGTGACACCGGGGAGCTGTTTTTT.

The chain combines TRBV14 with TRBJ2-2, with 9 bases fitting TRBD2. The CDR3 has 19 residues. Looked up from germline, CDR1 is SGHDN and CDR2 is FVKESK. Trimming took 0 bases from V and 6 from J; bases not matched to a gene: 14. CDR3 protein: CASSQDPLAGGPLAGELFF. For the CDR3, the DNA is TGTGCCAGCAGCCAAGACCCTTTGGCGGGGGGGCCTTTGGCCGGGGAGCTGTTTTTT.

CDR3 loop: CASMYRRNSNQPQHF. DNA for the CDR3: TGTGCCAGCATGTACAGAAGAAATAGCAATCAGCCCCAGCATTTT. The rearrangement joins TRBV2 to TRBJ1-5; D uncertain. CDR3 length equals 15 residues. V was cut by 7 bases and J by 0 bases, with 13 bases left in between. Germline values: CDR1 SNHLY, CDR2 FYNNEI.

Only a few counts were recorded for this clone. The gene calls are TRBV2 and TRBJ2-5, with D maybe TRBD1 (5 bases). Germline-derived CDR1 and CDR2 are SNHLY and FYNNEI. The CDR3 spans 14 residues. The V end was cut by 1 base, the J end by 4 bases, with 10 bases between. Here the CDR3 DNA reads TGTGCCAGCAGTGAAGATCGGCAGGGAGAGACCCAGTACTTC. Its protein product is CASSEDRQGETQYF.

The chain combines TRBV30 with TRBJ1-4, with D uncertain. The CDR3 is 15 amino acids. V dropped 2 bases and J dropped 8 bases, with 18 bases sitting between them. The germline V gene has CDR1 GTSNPN and CDR2 SVGIG (reference sequence). The CDR3 DNA reads as TGTGCCTGGAGTCTTATAGGAGAGGGAAAAGAAAAACTGTTTTTT. Translating gives CAWSLIGEGKEKLFF. Together with reference TRBV30 and TRBJ1-4, the CDR3 gives the full variable domain: SQTIHQWPATLVQPVGSPLSLECTVEGTSNPNLYWYRQAAGRGLQLLFYSVGIGQISSEVPQNLSASRPQDRQFILSSKKLLLSDSGFYLCAWSLIGEGKEKLFFGSGTQLSVL.

The V gene is TRBV7-3, the J gene TRBJ1-2; no definite D call. The CDR3 loop spans 14 amino acids. The germline CDR1 and CDR2 sequences are SGHTA and FQGTGA. V lost 1 base to trimming and J lost 7 bases, with 13 bases between them. In DNA form, the CDR3 reads TGTGCCAGCAGCTTAAACGGGCAGGCGGGTGGCTACACCTTC. This gives the protein CASSLNGQAGGYTF.

The CDR3 is CASSPKAFGQGATDTQYF. CDR3 in DNA: TGCGCCAGCAGCCCAAAGGCCTTCGGACAGGGGGCAACAGATACGCAGTATTTT. This sequence joins TRBV5-1 and TRBJ2-3; 11 nucleotides align to TRBD1. Germline CDR1 and CDR2: SGHRS and YFSETQ. This CDR3 is 18 amino acids long. V was clipped by 4 bases and J by 3 bases; unmatched bases: 13. Full variable domain (outside the CDR3, taken from reference TRBV5-1 and TRBJ2-3): KAGVTQTPRYLIKTRGQQVTLSCSPISGHRSVSWYQQTPGQGLQFLFEYFSETQRNKGNFPGRFSGRQFSNSRSEMNVSTLELGDSALYLCASSPKAFGQGATDTQYFGPGTRLTVL.

V is TRBV5-1 and J is TRBJ1-1; a possible D gene is TRBD1 (5 bases). CDR1 SGHRS and CDR2 YFSETQ come from the germline V gene. The CDR3 runs 15 residues. Trimming cost V 1 base and J 4 bases, with 14 bases left between them. The chain's CDR3 is CASSLNSGATTEAFF. The CDR3 DNA follows: TGCGCCAGCAGCTTGAACAGTGGGGCGACCACTGAAGCTTTCTTT.

The chain is built from TRBV13 and TRBJ2-7; 7 nucleotides align to TRBD2. Trimming took 6 bases from V and 0 from J; bases not matched to a gene: 8. The germline gives CDR1 PRHDT, CDR2 FYEKMQ (reference sequence). CDR3 length equals 15 residues. The CDR3 loop reads CASRGGASGSYEQYF. The DNA of the CDR3 is TGTGCCAGCAGGGGTGGGGCTAGCGGCTCCTACGAGCAGTACTTC.

The chain uses TRBV10-2 and TRBJ2-4, with D possibly TRBD1 on 6 matching bases. Trimming took off 2 bases at V and 6 bases at J, with 20 bases between the two ends. This CDR3 region has 17 residues. Looked up from germline, CDR1 is WSHSY and CDR2 is SAAADI. The DNA for the CDR3 is TGCGCCAGCAGTGAGACACCACAGGGTGGCCATCCAAACATTCAGTACTTC. The encoded protein is CASSETPQGGHPNIQYF.

The chain links TRBV30 to TRBJ1-2; 7 bases map to TRBD1. V lost 5 bases, J lost 8 bases, and 8 bases stayed unmatched. The CDR3 spans 12 residues. Germline V lookup: CDR1 GTSNPN, CDR2 SVGIG (reference sequence). CDR3 sequence (DNA): TGTGCCTGGTACGGGACAGCGTGGGGCTACACCTTC. Its protein product is CAWYGTAWGYTF.

The chain is built from TRBV7-8 and TRBJ2-1; 8 positions match TRBD1. Germline CDR1 SGHVS, CDR2 FQNEAQ. CDR3 length: 15 residues. Trimming removed 3 bases from V and 1 base from J; junction bases left unmatched: 2. The CDR3 spells CASSFGQGSYNEQFF. The CDR3 bases are TGTGCCAGCAGCTTCGGACAGGGTTCCTACAATGAGCAGTTCTTC.

The chain combines TRBV19 with TRBJ1-4, with D unclear. The germline V and J ends were trimmed by 3 bases and 7 bases, with 9 bases remaining between them. The germline V gene has CDR1 LNHDA and CDR2 SQIVND (reference sequence). The CDR3 totals 13 residues. The CDR3 spells CASSIWPGEKLFF. The CDR3 DNA reads as TGTGCCAGTAGTATCTGGCCGGGTGAAAAACTGTTTTTT.

The V and J genes are TRBV9 and TRBJ1-2; D perhaps matches TRBD1 (5 bases). V was cut by 2 bases and J by 8 bases, with 10 bases left in between. The CDR3 extends over 12 amino acids. Germline V gene lookup returns CDR1 SGDLS and CDR2 YYNGEE. In DNA form, the CDR3 reads TGTGCCAGCAGCGTGGGGACTGGGGGCTACACCTTC. It translates to CASSVGTGGYTF.

This sequence joins TRBV10-1 and TRBJ1-4, with D maybe TRBD1 (5 bases). Trimming removed 8 bases from V and 0 bases from J, with 7 bases in between. Germline CDR1 WNHNN, CDR2 SYGVQD (reference sequence). The CDR3 is 13 residues long. CDR3 protein: CASWGSTNEKLFF. DNA of the CDR3: TGCGCCAGCTGGGGCTCAACTAATGAAAAACTGTTTTTT.

V and J are TRBV7-9 and TRBJ2-1, with TRBD1 identical over 8 bases. This CDR3 is 15 amino acids long. In germline, CDR1 is SEHNR, CDR2 FQNEAQ (reference sequence). Unmatched junction bases numbered 4, after V lost 5 bases and J lost 1 base. The CDR3 loop is CASSLGQGSYNEQFF. The CDR3 DNA reads as TGTGCCAGCAGCCTTGGACAGGGTTCCTACAATGAGCAGTTCTTC.

CDR3 residues: CASSLAFTDTQYF. Written as DNA, the CDR3 is TGTGCCAGCAGCTTAGCCTTCACAGATACGCAGTATTTT. The rearrangement links TRBV7-9 to TRBJ2-3; D not resolved. This CDR3 comprises 13 residues. In germline, CDR1 is SEHNR, CDR2 FQNEAQ (reference sequence). V was trimmed by 0 bases and J by 2 bases, leaving 3 bases between them.

The V and J genes are TRBV2 and TRBJ2-4, with D maybe TRBD2 (5 bases). The CDR3 spans 15 residues. Germline CDR1 SNHLY, CDR2 FYNNEI. Trimming shortened V by 4 bases and J by 0 bases, and 10 bases separated the two germline ends. The CDR3 is CASSGETKAKNIQYF. CDR3 in DNA: TGTGCCAGCAGTGGGGAGACGAAAGCCAAAAACATTCAGTACTTC.

This clone was seen more than once but under ten times. The chain joins TRBV7-9 to TRBJ1-2; TRBD1 is a possible D gene (5 bases). The CDR3 loop spans 14 amino acids. Germline CDR1 SEHNR, CDR2 FQNEAQ (reference sequence). The V and J ends lost 2 bases and 4 bases respectively, with 11 bases between them. The DNA for the CDR3 is TGTGCCAGCAGCTTACCGGGGGTACCCTATGGCTACACCTTC. Its translation is CASSLPGVPYGYTF.

The chain is built from TRBV5-6 and TRBJ2-2, with TRBD2 matching 8 bases. Germline loops: CDR1 SGHDT, CDR2 YYEEEE. This CDR3 spans 18 amino acids. After removal of 2 bases from V and 2 bases from J, the junction contained 11 bases not matched to a gene. The CDR3 DNA reads as TGTGCCAGCAGCTTCCCCCATCGGGAGGGGGAAAACACCGGGGAGCTGTTTTTT. It encodes CASSFPHREGENTGELFF.